Each of the 27 T cell receptor beta chains below was sequenced from the same sample in a study of cytomegalovirus exposure and HLA in healthy donors. PCR primers comprised 60 Vbeta and 13 Jbeta primers. Profiled with immunoSEQ multiplex PCR; TCRdb holds only in-frame clones, not every one. This repertoire shows over 200,000 clones, 77% found once; its top ten account for less than 3.5%. Input material: PBMCs. Receptors were obtained from a woman aged 60-75 years in good health and CMV-seropositive.

This sequence joins TRBV5-1 and TRBJ1-2; D unclear. This CDR3 spans 12 amino acids. CDR1 and CDR2 (germline): SGHRS, YFSETQ. Trimming took off 3 bases at V and 5 bases at J, with 8 bases between the two ends. Written as DNA, the CDR3 is TGCGCCAGCAGCTGGGGAGAATATGGCTACACCTTC. Translating it yields CASSWGEYGYTF.

The CDR3 nucleotides are TGTGCCAGCAGACAACAGTCGGGGTCCACAGATACGCAGTATTTT. Its protein is CASRQQSGSTDTQYF. The genes are TRBV7-3 and TRBJ2-3, with a tentative D call TRBD2 (5 bases). The V and J ends lost 6 bases and 2 bases respectively, with 15 bases between them. Germline V lookup: CDR1 SGHTA, CDR2 FQGTGA. There are 15 residues in the CDR3. The full variable domain, with the rest looked up from reference TRBV7-3 and TRBJ2-3, is GAGVSQTPSNKVTEKGKYVELRCDPISGHTALYWYRQSLGQGPEFLIYFQGTGAADDSGLPNDRFFAVRPEGSVSTLKIQRTERGDSAVYLCASRQQSGSTDTQYFGPGTRLTVL.

V usage is TRBV4-2 and J usage is TRBJ1-4; 7 positions agree with TRBD1. V trimming: 0 bases; J trimming: 10 bases; junction bases outside the gene matches: 8. This CDR3 spans 15 amino acids. Germline assignment: CDR1 LGHNA and CDR2 YNFKEQ. This chain's CDR3 is CASSQEDRDTGKLFF. The CDR3 DNA sequence: TGTGCCAGCAGCCAAGAAGACAGGGATACTGGAAAACTGTTTTTT.

The chain links TRBV7-9 to TRBJ2-7; TRBD1 aligns across 7 bases. The germline V gene has CDR1 SEHNR and CDR2 FQNEAQ (reference sequence). The trim removed 6 bases at V and 2 bases at J, leaving 4 bases unmatched. The CDR3 is 13 amino acids. The CDR3 loop reads CASSRDRTYEQYF. The DNA for the CDR3 is TGTGCCAGCAGTCGGGACAGAACCTACGAGCAGTACTTC. Drawing the rest from reference TRBV7-9 and TRBJ2-7, the complete variable domain is DTGVSQNPRHKITKRGQNVTFRCDPISEHNRLYWYRQTLGQGPEFLTYFQNEAQLEKSRLLSDRFSAERPKGSFSTLEIQRTEQGDSAMYLCASSRDRTYEQYFGPGTRLTVT.

The chain couples TRBV30 to TRBJ2-7, with TRBD1 as a possible D gene (6 bases). The V gene's germline CDR1 is GTSNPN and CDR2 SVGIG (reference sequence). The CDR3 covers 13 residues. Deletions cut 3 bases from V and 4 bases from J, with 13 bases between. The chain's CDR3 is CAWSRGRGYEQYF. For the CDR3, the DNA is TGTGCCTGGAGCCGTGGCAGGGGATACGAGCAGTACTTC.

The chain combines TRBV4-1 with TRBJ2-1, with 8 bases lining up with TRBD1. The CDR3 runs to 18 residues. Germline values: CDR1 MGHRA, CDR2 YSYEKL. V shed 0 bases and J 1 base; nucleotides not matched to a gene: 8. This CDR3 is CASSQDQTGAFSYNEQFF. Written as DNA, the CDR3 is TGCGCCAGCAGCCAAGACCAGACAGGGGCTTTTTCCTACAATGAGCAGTTCTTC.

V and J are TRBV5-4 and TRBJ2-3; 9 bases agree with TRBD2. The length of the CDR3 is 16 residues. Trimming cost V 0 bases and J 3 bases; bases outside gene matches: 5. CDR1 SGHNT and CDR2 YYREEE come from the germline V gene (reference sequence). The CDR3 sequence: CASSLARGGGTDTQYF. In nucleotides, the CDR3 is TGTGCCAGCAGCTTGGCGCGGGGGGGCGGAACAGATACGCAGTATTTT.

The chain links TRBV30 to TRBJ1-1; D is uncertain. There are 11 residues in the CDR3. Trimming shortened V by 3 bases and J by 8 bases, and 10 bases separated the two germline ends. Germline-derived CDR1 and CDR2 are GTSNPN and SVGIG (reference sequence). The DNA of the CDR3 is TGTGCCTGGAGAGCCTCCGGGGAAGCTTTCTTT. It encodes CAWRASGEAFF. Together with reference TRBV30 and TRBJ1-1, the CDR3 gives the full variable domain: SQTIHQWPATLVQPVGSPLSLECTVEGTSNPNLYWYRQAAGRGLQLLFYSVGIGQISSEVPQNLSASRPQDRQFILSSKKLLLSDSGFYLCAWRASGEAFFGQGTRLTVV.

The rearrangement joins TRBV29-1 to TRBJ2-5; maybe TRBD1 (5 bases). Germline assignment: CDR1 SQVTM and CDR2 ANQGSEA. This CDR3 has 11 amino acids. V gave up 4 bases and J gave up 5 bases, with 8 bases separating them. DNA of the CDR3: TGCAGCGTTGCCAGGGTGGAGACCCAGTACTTC. This gives the protein CSVARVETQYF.

Details on this clone: This same CDR3 is encoded by further DNA sequences in the sample. The CDR3 loop reads CASSPSGTAYEQYF. CDR3 coding DNA: TGTGCCAGCAGCCCTTCCGGGACAGCCTACGAGCAGTACTTC. The gene calls are TRBV6-5 and TRBJ2-7, with 7 bases matching TRBD1. CDR3 size: 14 residues. With V trimmed by 6 bases and J by 2 bases, 7 bases remained unmatched. Germline V gene lookup returns CDR1 MNHEY and CDR2 SVGAGI.

This sequence joins TRBV5-1 and TRBJ1-2; TRBD1 matches 7 bases. The V and J ends lost 7 bases and 1 base, in that order; junction bases with no gene match: 25. Germline CDR1 reads SGHRS; CDR2 reads YFSETQ. This CDR3 is 20 amino acids long. In nucleotides, the CDR3 is TGCGCCAGCCGTTTGACCACGTTTGTCCTTAGGACAGGATTTAACTATGGCTACACCTTC. It yields the protein CASRLTTFVLRTGFNYGYTF. The entire variable domain, with the rest obtained from reference TRBV5-1 and TRBJ1-2, is as follows: KAGVTQTPRYLIKTRGQQVTLSCSPISGHRSVSWYQQTPGQGLQFLFEYFSETQRNKGNFPGRFSGRQFSNSRSEMNVSTLELGDSALYLCASRLTTFVLRTGFNYGYTFGSGTRLTVV.

A few counts support this clone. V is TRBV27 and J is TRBJ1-1, with unresolved D. Trimming cost V 3 bases and J 1 base, with 9 bases left between them. Germline V gene sequence: CDR1 MNHEY, CDR2 SMNVEV (reference sequence). The CDR3 spans 14 residues. CDR3 bases: TGTGCCAGCAGTTTTAGTAACAGGAACACTGAAGCTTTCTTT. Protein sequence: CASSFSNRNTEAFF.

Only a few counts were recorded for this clone. This chain joins TRBV11-2 and TRBJ1-1, with a weak D call TRBD1 (5 bases). The V gene's germline CDR1 is SGHAT and CDR2 FQNNGV. Trimming took 5 bases from V and 1 from J, leaving 11 bases between them. CDR3 length: 14 residues. CDR3 residues: CASSRQLTNTEAFF. CDR3 in DNA: TGTGCCAGCAGCCGACAGCTTACGAACACTGAAGCTTTCTTT.

This clone was counted a few times. Germline and junction disagree at one end, which may indicate a read error. The V and J genes are TRBV7-9 and TRBJ1-1; possible D gene TRBD1, 5 bases. The CDR3 is 15 amino acids. Germline CDR1 and CDR2: SEHNR and FQNEAQ (reference sequence). CDR3 bases: TGTTCCAGCAGCTTGGGGGGGACGAAGAACACTGAAGCTTTCTTT. Its translation is CSSSLGGTKNTEAFF.

V gene TRBV7-9 combines with J gene TRBJ1-4, with TRBD1 identical over 8 bases. The V gene's germline CDR1 is SEHNR and CDR2 FQNEAQ (reference sequence). After removal of 6 bases from V and 8 bases from J, the junction contained 5 bases not matched to a gene. This CDR3 region has 13 residues. In DNA form, the CDR3 reads TGTGCCAGCAGGACAGGGGTTCGGGAAAAACTGTTTTTT. This encodes CASRTGVREKLFF.

CDR3 region: CASGLDTLDSLGRQYF. The CDR3 DNA is TGTGCTAGTGGTTTAGACACGCTTGACAGCCTAGGTAGGCAGTACTTC. This chain connects TRBV12-5 to TRBJ2-7, with a possible D match to TRBD1 (5 bases). The germline V and J ends were trimmed by 3 bases and 9 bases, with 24 bases remaining between them. This CDR3 is 16 amino acids long. Germline-derived CDR1 and CDR2 are LGHNT and FRNRAP.

This clone was recorded a few times. The genes are TRBV28 and TRBJ1-2; D is perhaps TRBD1 (6 bases). The ends were cut back, 5 bases at V and 5 bases at J, with 12 bases in the middle. CDR3 length: 13 amino acids. The germline V gene has CDR1 MDHEN and CDR2 SYDVKM. This CDR3 is CASSQQGKYGYTF. The CDR3 DNA reads TGTGCCAGCAGTCAACAGGGAAAGTATGGCTACACCTTC.

V gene TRBV10-3 combines with J gene TRBJ2-7; 8 bases are shared with TRBD1. The trim removed 10 bases at V and 4 bases at J, leaving 12 bases unmatched. This CDR3 has 14 residues. Germline assignment: CDR1 ENHRY and CDR2 SYGVKD. CDR3 sequence reads: CASVAGGTSYEQYF. The DNA for the CDR3 is TGTGCCAGCGTGGCAGGGGGCACCTCGTACGAGCAGTACTTC.

The genes are TRBV28 and TRBJ2-3; the match to TRBD1 covers 9 bases. The CDR3 has 15 amino acids. Germline CDR1 reads MDHEN; CDR2 reads SYDVKM. V lost 3 bases to trimming and J lost 5 bases; unmatched junction nucleotides: 6. The CDR3 sequence: CASSFTTGGIDTQYF. DNA of the CDR3: TGTGCCAGCAGTTTCACGACAGGGGGGATAGATACGCAGTATTTT.

This clone has a handful of counts. The chain uses TRBV10-3 and TRBJ1-1, with 7 bases lining up with TRBD1. This CDR3 is built from 12 residues. The V and J ends lost 4 bases and 7 bases, in that order; junction bases with no gene match: 3. Germline CDR1 is ENHRY and CDR2 is SYGVKD. CDR3 DNA: TGTGCCATCAGTGGACAGGGCCGTGAAGCTTTCTTT. Encoded protein: CAISGQGREAFF.

V is TRBV19 and J is TRBJ2-5, with D possibly matching TRBD1 (6 bases). The germline V gene encodes CDR1 LNHDA and CDR2 SQIVND (reference sequence). CDR3 length: 15 residues. Trimming pared 0 bases from V and 2 bases from J, leaving 10 bases between. The CDR3 DNA reads TGTGCCAGTAGTATAGATGGTGGACAGCAAGAGACCCAGTACTTC. Amino acid sequence: CASSIDGGQQETQYF.

The genes are TRBV9 and TRBJ2-3; perhaps TRBD2 as D (7 bases). Trimming took 2 bases from V and 4 from J, leaving 14 bases between them. Germline V gene data show CDR1 as SGDLS and CDR2 as YYNGEE. CDR3 size: 15 residues. The CDR3 region is CASSVEGGGADTQYF. DNA of the CDR3: TGTGCCAGCAGCGTGGAGGGGGGGGGAGCAGATACGCAGTATTTT.

The genes are TRBV15 and TRBJ2-5, with TRBD1 identical over 7 bases. Germline V gives CDR1 LNHNV, CDR2 YYDKDF (reference sequence). CDR3 length equals 15 residues. V lost 0 bases, J lost 6 bases, and 7 bases stayed unmatched. The CDR3 coding sequence is TGTGCCACCAGCAGAGATCAGGGGGAGCGGAAGACCCAGTACTTC. Its translation is CATSRDQGERKTQYF.

This clone was recorded a few times. The V call is TRBV27, the J call TRBJ1-1; the D gene is possibly TRBD1 (5 bases). Germline CDR1 MNHEY, CDR2 SMNVEV (reference sequence). The CDR3 totals 14 residues. V was shortened by 5 bases and J by 5 bases, with 15 bases between the two germline ends. The DNA of the CDR3 is TGTGCCAGCAGTCTCCGGGGGGGTGGGACTGAAGCTTTCTTT. Its protein is CASSLRGGGTEAFF.

V is TRBV2 and J is TRBJ2-2; 14 bases are shared with TRBD2. Unmatched junction bases numbered 7, after V lost 8 bases and J lost 5 bases. Germline V lookup: CDR1 SNHLY, CDR2 FYNNEI. This CDR3 contains 16 residues. CDR3 sequence (DNA): TGTGCCAGCGGAACGGGACTAGCGGGAGTGACCGGGGAGCTGTTTTTT. Its protein is CASGTGLAGVTGELFF.

This chain connects TRBV19 to TRBJ2-1, with TRBD2 identical over 13 bases. CDR3 length equals 15 residues. J was trimmed by 3 bases and V by 7 bases; bases with no gene match: 3. Germline-derived CDR1 and CDR2 are LNHDA and SQIVND (reference sequence). The DNA of the CDR3 is TGTGCCAGTACCCGACTAGCGGGAGGCTACAATGAGCAGTTCTTC. As protein: CASTRLAGGYNEQFF.

This clone was counted a single time. One end of the junction varies from germline; a read error may be responsible. The rearrangement joins TRBV6-1 to TRBJ1-2; the D is unclear. The CDR3 length is 14 residues. Germline loops: CDR1 MNHNS, CDR2 SASEGT. The CDR3 bases are TGTGCCAGCAGCGAAGCGACATCTGACTATGGCTACACCTTC. Amino acids: CASSEATSDYGYTF.